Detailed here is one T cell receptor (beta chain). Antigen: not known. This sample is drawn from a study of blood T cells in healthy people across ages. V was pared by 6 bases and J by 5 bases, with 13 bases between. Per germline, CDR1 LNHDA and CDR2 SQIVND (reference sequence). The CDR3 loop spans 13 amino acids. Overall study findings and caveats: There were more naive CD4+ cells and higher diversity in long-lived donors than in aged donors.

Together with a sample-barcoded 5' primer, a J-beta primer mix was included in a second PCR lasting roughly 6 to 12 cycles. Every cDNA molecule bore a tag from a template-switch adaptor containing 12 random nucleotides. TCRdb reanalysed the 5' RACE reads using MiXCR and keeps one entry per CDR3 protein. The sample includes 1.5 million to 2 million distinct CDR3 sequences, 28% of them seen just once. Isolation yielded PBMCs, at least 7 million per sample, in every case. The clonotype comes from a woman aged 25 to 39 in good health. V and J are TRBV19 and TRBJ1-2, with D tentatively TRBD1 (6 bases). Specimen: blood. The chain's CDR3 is CASSRDTRYGYTF. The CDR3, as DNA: TGTGCCAGTAGCCGGGACACCAGATATGGCTACACCTTC.